Listed below are T cell receptor beta chains from one sample, sequenced in a study of T cell repertoires in cytomegalovirus infection. TCRdb re-called the reads with MiXCR, one entry per CDR3 protein. The table shows some 800,000 distinct CDR3 sequences, with 29% occurring only once. For these receptors, no antigen is known. This sample comprised cultured CD8+ T cells from PBMCs, obtained from culture after CMV antigen stimulation. These receptor sequences come from a human donor in good health (CMV status not recorded). Some clones in this sample may be carry-over from other donors' samples. Each CDR3 is given with its conserved first and last residue. The order of the fields is V gene, clone size, J gene, D gene, CDR3 protein, CDR3 DNA. D genes are given only for firm matches. Only some rows state a clone size, as once, few, many or a class for expanded clones.

V gene: TRBV4-3; clone size: few; J gene: TRBJ2-2; D gene: TRBD2; CDR3 protein: CASSPPIAGSSTGELFF; CDR3 DNA: TGCGCCAGCAGCCCACCAATAGCGGGGAGTAGCACCGGGGAGCTGTTTTTT
V gene: TRBV6-1; clone size: few; J gene: TRBJ2-2; D gene: -; CDR3 protein: CASSGLGSGELFF; CDR3 DNA: TGTGCCAGCAGTGGTCTGGGGTCCGGGGAGCTGTTTTTT
V gene: TRBV19; clone size: -; J gene: TRBJ2-3; D gene: TRBD2; CDR3 protein: CASSILASGSTDTQYF; CDR3 DNA: TGTGCCAGTAGTATATTGGCTAGCGGGAGCACAGATACGCAGTATTTT
V gene: TRBV27; clone size: few; J gene: TRBJ2-3; D gene: -; CDR3 protein: CASSFRVGYATDTQYF; CDR3 DNA: TGTGCCAGCAGTTTCAGGGTGGGATACGCGACAGATACGCAGTATTTT
V gene: TRBV7-7; clone size: few; J gene: TRBJ2-2; D gene: -; CDR3 protein: CASSLENRVVATGELFF; CDR3 DNA: TGTGCTAGCAGCCTCGAAAACAGGGTTGTGGCCACCGGGGAGCTGTTTTTT
V gene: TRBV11-1; clone size: -; J gene: TRBJ2-5; D gene: TRBD2; CDR3 protein: CASTQLPGGSETQYF; CDR3 DNA: TGTGCCAGCACCCAACTCCCGGGGGGGTCAGAGACCCAGTACTTC
V gene: TRBV6-2/TRBV6-3; clone size: few; J gene: TRBJ2-3; D gene: TRBD2; CDR3 protein: CASSLSGLAGNTDTQYF; CDR3 DNA: TGTGCCAGCAGTCTCTCCGGACTAGCGGGGAACACAGATACGCAGTATTTT
V gene: TRBV7-8; clone size: many; J gene: TRBJ2-1; D gene: -; CDR3 protein: CASSLEGGVGNEQFF; CDR3 DNA: TGTGCCAGCAGCTTAGAAGGAGGGGTAGGGAATGAGCAGTTCTTC
V gene: TRBV12-3/TRBV12-4; clone size: -; J gene: TRBJ2-7; D gene: TRBD2; CDR3 protein: CASSLVSGGPLYEQYF; CDR3 DNA: TGTGCCAGCAGTTTAGTAAGCGGGGGGCCGCTTTACGAGCAGTACTTC
V gene: TRBV29-1; clone size: -; J gene: TRBJ1-1; D gene: -; CDR3 protein: CMGIGNTEAFF; CDR3 DNA: TGCATGGGGATCGGGAACACTGAAGCTTTCTTT
V gene: TRBV7-9; clone size: -; J gene: TRBJ1-6; D gene: -; CDR3 protein: CASSHPGTSNSPLHF; CDR3 DNA: TGTGCCAGCAGCCATCCCGGGACCTCTAATTCACCCCTCCACTTT
V gene: TRBV27; clone size: few; J gene: TRBJ2-1; D gene: TRBD1; CDR3 protein: CASRWGQGGNEQFF; CDR3 DNA: TGTGCCAGCAGATGGGGACAGGGAGGGAATGAGCAGTTCTTC
V gene: TRBV19; clone size: -; J gene: TRBJ1-1; D gene: -; CDR3 protein: CASSGTLGTEAFF; CDR3 DNA: TGTGCCAGTAGTGGAACCCTGGGCACTGAAGCTTTCTTT
V gene: TRBV7-8; clone size: -; J gene: TRBJ2-2; D gene: TRBD1; CDR3 protein: CASTLIDRGWTGELFF; CDR3 DNA: TGTGCCAGCACCCTGATTGACAGGGGTTGGACCGGGGAGCTGTTTTTT
V gene: TRBV19; clone size: -; J gene: TRBJ2-1; D gene: TRBD2; CDR3 protein: CASSIDLWGGSSYNEQFF; CDR3 DNA: TGTGCCAGTAGTATAGATCTTTGGGGGGGGAGCTCCTACAATGAGCAGTTCTTC
V gene: TRBV7-9; clone size: few; J gene: TRBJ1-5; D gene: -; CDR3 protein: CASSSIIGNQPQHF; CDR3 DNA: TGTGCCAGCAGCTCAATTATCGGCAATCAGCCCCAGCATTTT
V gene: TRBV19; clone size: -; J gene: TRBJ2-1; D gene: -; CDR3 protein: CASKAHTGRSYYNEQFF; CDR3 DNA: TGTGCCAGTAAAGCCCATACAGGAAGATCGTACTACAATGAGCAGTTCTTC
V gene: TRBV12-5; clone size: -; J gene: TRBJ1-2; D gene: TRBD1; CDR3 protein: CASGPRQGANGYTF; CDR3 DNA: TGTGCTAGTGGTCCCAGACAGGGGGCGAATGGCTACACCTTC
V gene: TRBV4-3; clone size: -; J gene: TRBJ1-4; D gene: -; CDR3 protein: CASSQDFTGGTTNEKLFF; CDR3 DNA: TGCGCCAGCAGCCAAGATTTCACCGGGGGGACAACTAATGAAAAACTGTTTTTT
V gene: TRBV6-6; clone size: few; J gene: TRBJ1-1; D gene: TRBD1; CDR3 protein: CASRQGAPEAFF; CDR3 DNA: TGTGCCAGCAGGCAGGGGGCACCAGAAGCTTTCTTT
V gene: TRBV7-9; clone size: -; J gene: TRBJ1-3; D gene: TRBD1; CDR3 protein: CASSFGPGGFSGNTIYF; CDR3 DNA: TGTGCCAGCAGCTTTGGGCCAGGGGGTTTCTCTGGAAACACCATATATTTT
V gene: TRBV5-1; clone size: -; J gene: TRBJ2-2; D gene: -; CDR3 protein: CASSLVVTRAGELFF; CDR3 DNA: TGCGCCAGCAGCTTGGTTGTCACTCGCGCCGGGGAGCTGTTTTTT
V gene: TRBV27; clone size: few; J gene: TRBJ1-6; D gene: -; CDR3 protein: CASSFTGSVSPLHF; CDR3 DNA: TGTGCCAGCAGTTTTACAGGGTCGGTTTCACCCCTCCACTTT
V gene: TRBV12-3/TRBV12-4; clone size: -; J gene: TRBJ2-1; D gene: TRBD2; CDR3 protein: CASTLGLADNEQFF; CDR3 DNA: TGTGCCAGCACTCTCGGACTAGCGGACAATGAGCAGTTCTTC
V gene: TRBV7-3; clone size: few; J gene: TRBJ2-1; D gene: TRBD2; CDR3 protein: CASSTGATSGARFF; CDR3 DNA: TGTGCCAGCAGCACGGGGGCGACTAGCGGGGCGCGGTTCTTC
V gene: TRBV19; clone size: many; J gene: TRBJ2-1; D gene: TRBD2; CDR3 protein: CASSIGRTRMKGNEQFF; CDR3 DNA: TGTGCCAGTAGTATAGGAAGGACTAGAATGAAGGGCAATGAGCAGTTCTTC
V gene: TRBV7-6; clone size: -; J gene: TRBJ2-1; D gene: TRBD1; CDR3 protein: CASSATGGAYNEQFF; CDR3 DNA: TGTGCCAGCAGCGCCACAGGGGGCGCCTACAATGAGCAGTTCTTC
V gene: TRBV2; clone size: -; J gene: TRBJ2-7; D gene: -; CDR3 protein: CASRDRLYEQYF; CDR3 DNA: TGTGCCAGCAGAGACAGGCTTTACGAGCAGTACTTC
V gene: TRBV5-5; clone size: -; J gene: TRBJ1-1; D gene: TRBD1; CDR3 protein: CASSLGRQGVTEAFF; CDR3 DNA: TGTGCCAGCAGCTTGGGAAGGCAGGGGGTCACTGAAGCTTTCTTT
V gene: TRBV7-6; clone size: few; J gene: TRBJ1-1; D gene: -; CDR3 protein: CASRGGTTTEAFF; CDR3 DNA: TGTGCCAGCAGGGGAGGGACAACTACTGAAGCTTTCTTT
V gene: TRBV7-9; clone size: -; J gene: TRBJ2-2; D gene: -; CDR3 protein: CASSLKGYTGELFF; CDR3 DNA: TGTGCCAGCAGCTTAAAGGGTTACACCGGGGAGCTGTTTTTT
V gene: TRBV27; clone size: few; J gene: TRBJ2-5; D gene: -; CDR3 protein: CASSLSTRPEAQYF; CDR3 DNA: TGTGCCAGCAGTTTAAGTACTAGGCCGGAGGCCCAGTACTTC
V gene: TRBV19; clone size: -; J gene: TRBJ2-7; D gene: -; CDR3 protein: CASSVGVAYEQYF; CDR3 DNA: TGTGCCAGTAGTGTGGGGGTAGCCTACGAGCAGTACTTC
V gene: TRBV3-1; clone size: -; J gene: TRBJ1-2; D gene: -; CDR3 protein: CASSQEDDYGYTF; CDR3 DNA: TGTGCCAGCAGCCAAGAGGACGACTATGGCTACACCTTC
V gene: TRBV6-1; clone size: few; J gene: TRBJ2-1; D gene: -; CDR3 protein: CASSYGPSGANEQFF; CDR3 DNA: TGTGCCAGCAGTTACGGTCCATCTGGGGCCAATGAGCAGTTCTTC
V gene: TRBV15; clone size: -; J gene: TRBJ2-3; D gene: TRBD2; CDR3 protein: CATRLAGTTDTQCF; CDR3 DNA: TGTGCCACCAGACTAGCGGGGACCACAGATACGCAGTGTTTT
V gene: TRBV7-6; clone size: few; J gene: TRBJ2-1; D gene: -; CDR3 protein: CASSLGGRGGYNEQFF; CDR3 DNA: TGTGCCAGCAGCTTAGGTGGCAGGGGAGGCTACAATGAGCAGTTCTTC
V gene: TRBV6-2/TRBV6-3; clone size: many; J gene: TRBJ2-1; D gene: -; CDR3 protein: CASRAGLEQFF; CDR3 DNA: TGTGCCAGCAGAGCAGGGCTTGAGCAGTTCTTC
V gene: TRBV6-5; clone size: -; J gene: TRBJ2-2; D gene: -; CDR3 protein: CASSYSWTANTGELFF; CDR3 DNA: TGTGCCAGCAGTTACTCCTGGACAGCGAACACCGGGGAGCTGTTTTTT
V gene: TRBV6-2/TRBV6-3; clone size: -; J gene: TRBJ1-5; D gene: -; CDR3 protein: CASRPAEYQPQHF; CDR3 DNA: TGTGCCAGCCGCCCGGCGGAGTATCAGCCCCAGCATTTT
V gene: TRBV29-1; clone size: -; J gene: TRBJ2-5; D gene: -; CDR3 protein: CSVERGRETQYF; CDR3 DNA: TGCAGCGTTGAGAGGGGAAGGGAGACCCAGTACTTC
V gene: TRBV27; clone size: -; J gene: TRBJ2-7; D gene: -; CDR3 protein: CASSPSDSSSYEQYF; CDR3 DNA: TGTGCCAGCAGTCCCTCGGACAGCTCATCCTACGAGCAGTACTTC
V gene: TRBV12-3/TRBV12-4; clone size: -; J gene: TRBJ2-1; D gene: -; CDR3 protein: CASGKNYNEQFF; CDR3 DNA: TGTGCCAGCGGGAAGAACTACAATGAGCAGTTCTTC
V gene: TRBV25-1; clone size: few; J gene: TRBJ2-2; D gene: -; CDR3 protein: CASSERGRNTGELFF; CDR3 DNA: TGTGCCAGCAGTGAACGGGGCAGGAACACCGGGGAGCTGTTTTTT
V gene: TRBV7-9; clone size: few; J gene: TRBJ2-1; D gene: TRBD1; CDR3 protein: CASSDRGQGVDEQFF; CDR3 DNA: TGTGCCAGCAGCGATAGGGGACAGGGAGTGGATGAGCAGTTCTTC
V gene: TRBV4-1; clone size: -; J gene: TRBJ2-2; D gene: -; CDR3 protein: CASSHIGTLTGELFF; CDR3 DNA: TGCGCCAGCAGCCACATCGGGACTCTCACCGGGGAGCTGTTTTTT
V gene: TRBV27; clone size: few; J gene: TRBJ1-1; D gene: -; CDR3 protein: CASSSLGQSNTEAFF; CDR3 DNA: TGTGCCAGCAGCTCCCTTGGACAGTCGAACACTGAAGCTTTCTTT
V gene: TRBV20-1; clone size: -; J gene: TRBJ2-1; D gene: -; CDR3 protein: CSAREEDRLGGGEQFF; CDR3 DNA: TGCAGTGCTAGAGAGGAGGACCGGTTGGGGGGCGGGGAGCAGTTCTTC
V gene: TRBV12-3/TRBV12-4; clone size: -; J gene: TRBJ2-1; D gene: -; CDR3 protein: CASSLRLHNEQFF; CDR3 DNA: TGTGCCAGCAGTTTAAGGCTCCACAATGAGCAGTTCTTC
V gene: TRBV25-1; clone size: few; J gene: TRBJ2-6; D gene: TRBD1; CDR3 protein: CARLPGTAVFRISGANVLTF; CDR3 DNA: TGTGCCAGACTCCCCGGGACAGCCGTCTTTCGGATCTCTGGGGCCAACGTCCTGACTTTC
V gene: TRBV7-6; clone size: few; J gene: TRBJ1-1; D gene: -; CDR3 protein: CASSTASTRNTEAFF; CDR3 DNA: TGTGCCAGCAGCACTGCCTCCACGAGGAACACTGAAGCTTTCTTT
V gene: TRBV6-4; clone size: -; J gene: TRBJ1-2; D gene: -; CDR3 protein: CASSESAVVNYGYTF; CDR3 DNA: TGTGCCAGCAGTGAGTCGGCTGTAGTTAACTATGGCTACACCTTC
V gene: TRBV4-2; clone size: few; J gene: TRBJ1-2; D gene: -; CDR3 protein: CASSREGGRTYGYTF; CDR3 DNA: TGTGCCAGCAGCCGAGAGGGGGGAAGAACCTATGGCTACACCTTC
V gene: TRBV4-1; clone size: -; J gene: TRBJ2-3; D gene: TRBD2; CDR3 protein: CASSQASGVLSTDTQYF; CDR3 DNA: TGCGCCAGCAGCCAAGCGAGCGGGGTTCTCAGCACAGATACGCAGTATTTT
V gene: TRBV11-2; clone size: few; J gene: TRBJ1-2; D gene: -; CDR3 protein: CASSGGAFDYGYTF; CDR3 DNA: TGTGCCAGCAGCGGGGGGGCCTTTGACTATGGCTACACCTTC
V gene: TRBV7-2; clone size: many; J gene: TRBJ2-1; D gene: TRBD2; CDR3 protein: CASSFPERGGNYNEQFF; CDR3 DNA: TGTGCCAGCAGCTTCCCAGAGCGGGGGGGTAACTACAATGAGCAGTTCTTC
V gene: TRBV6-1; clone size: -; J gene: TRBJ2-6; D gene: -; CDR3 protein: CASTARHSSSGANVLTF; CDR3 DNA: TGTGCCAGCACCGCAAGACATTCGAGCTCTGGGGCCAACGTCCTGACTTTC